This T cell receptor beta chain was sequenced during a study of T cell repertoires in cytomegalovirus infection. Study summary: Based on public TCR beta signatures, there were indications of CMV infection and of a matching HLA type.

Per germline, CDR1 SEHNR and CDR2 FQNEAQ (reference sequence). V lost 5 bases to trimming and J lost 5 bases; unmatched junction nucleotides: 5. This CDR3 is 13 amino acids long. This clonotype was seen many times. No antigen is known for it. General study points: What dominated the ex vivo response were HLA-C-restricted CMV-specific TCR beta clonotypes.

TCRdb analysed the reads with MiXCR anew, one entry per CDR3 protein. The table has about 920,000 distinct CDR3 sequences, 25% to 40% seen once. The sequencing used cultured CD8+ T cells from PBMCs, collected from culture after CMV antigen stimulation. V usage is TRBV7-9 and J usage is TRBJ1-1; 7 positions agree with TRBD1. The sequence came from a human donor in good health (CMV status not recorded). Some clones in this sample may be carry-over from other donors' samples. As DNA, the CDR3 is TGTGCCAGCAGCCCGACAGGGCAGACTGAAGCTTTCTTT. As protein: CASSPTGQTEAFF. The full variable domain, rest sourced from reference TRBV7-9 and TRBJ1-1, is DTGVSQNPRHKITKRGQNVTFRCDPISEHNRLYWYRQTLGQGPEFLTYFQNEAQLEKSRLLSDRFSAERPKGSFSTLEIQRTEQGDSAMYLCASSPTGQTEAFFGQGTRLTVV.